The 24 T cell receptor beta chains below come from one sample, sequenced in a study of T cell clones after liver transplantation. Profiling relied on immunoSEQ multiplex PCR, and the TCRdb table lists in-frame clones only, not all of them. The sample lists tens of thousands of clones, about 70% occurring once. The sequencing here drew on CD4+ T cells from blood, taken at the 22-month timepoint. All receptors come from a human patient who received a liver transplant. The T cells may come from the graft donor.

CDR3 protein: CASTRGDSYNSPLHF. The DNA for the CDR3 is TGTGCCAGCACCCGAGGGGATTCCTATAATTCACCCCTCCACTTT. The rearrangement uses TRBV28 and TRBJ1-6, with D tentatively TRBD1 (5 bases). Looked up from germline, CDR1 is MDHEN and CDR2 is SYDVKM. The V and J ends lost 7 bases and 1 base respectively, with 11 bases between them. This CDR3 has 15 amino acids.

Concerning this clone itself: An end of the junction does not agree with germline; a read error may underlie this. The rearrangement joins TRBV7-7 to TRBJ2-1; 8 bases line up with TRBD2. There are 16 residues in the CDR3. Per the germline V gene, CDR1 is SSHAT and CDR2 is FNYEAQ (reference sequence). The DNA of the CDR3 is TGTGCTAGCAGCTTATCCGGACTAGCCACCCTCCATGAGCAGTTCTTC. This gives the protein CASSLSGLATLHEQFF.

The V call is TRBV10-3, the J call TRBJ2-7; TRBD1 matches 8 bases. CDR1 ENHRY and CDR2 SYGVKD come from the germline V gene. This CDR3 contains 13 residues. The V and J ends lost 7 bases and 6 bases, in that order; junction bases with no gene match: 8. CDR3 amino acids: CAITADRVGEQYF. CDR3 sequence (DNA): TGTGCCATCACCGCGGACAGGGTCGGCGAGCAGTACTTC.

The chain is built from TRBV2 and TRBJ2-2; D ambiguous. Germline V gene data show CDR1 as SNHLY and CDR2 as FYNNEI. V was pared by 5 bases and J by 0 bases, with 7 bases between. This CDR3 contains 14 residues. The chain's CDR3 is CASSLRSNTGELFF. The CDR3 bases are TGTGCCAGCAGTCTCCGGTCGAACACCGGGGAGCTGTTTTTT. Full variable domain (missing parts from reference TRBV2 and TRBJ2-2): EPEVTQTPSHQVTQMGQEVILRCVPISNHLYFYWYRQILGQKVEFLVSFYNNEISEKSEIFDDQFSVERPDGSNFTLKIRSTKLEDSAMYFCASSLRSNTGELFFGEGSRLTVL.

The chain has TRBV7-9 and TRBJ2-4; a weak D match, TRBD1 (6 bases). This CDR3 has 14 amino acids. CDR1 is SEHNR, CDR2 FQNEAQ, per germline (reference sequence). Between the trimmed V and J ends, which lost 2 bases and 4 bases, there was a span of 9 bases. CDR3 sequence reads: CASSLSQGKNIQYF. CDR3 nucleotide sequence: TGTGCCAGCAGCTTAAGTCAGGGGAAAAACATTCAGTACTTC.

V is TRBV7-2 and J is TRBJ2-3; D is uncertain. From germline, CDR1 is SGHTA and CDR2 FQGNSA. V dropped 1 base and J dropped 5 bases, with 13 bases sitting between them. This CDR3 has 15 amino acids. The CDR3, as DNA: TGTGCCAGCAGCTTAGATAGGTCGAAAGGAGATACGCAGTATTTT. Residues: CASSLDRSKGDTQYF.

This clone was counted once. CDR3 in DNA: TGTGCCAGCAGTTACTCACTGGACACATCCTACGAGCAGTACTTC. It specifies CASSYSLDTSYEQYF. The rearrangement uses TRBV6-6 and TRBJ2-7; maybe TRBD1 (5 bases). The CDR3 covers 15 residues. Between the trimmed V and J ends, which lost 0 bases and 1 base, there was a span of 10 bases. Looked up from germline, CDR1 is MNHNY and CDR2 is SVGAGI (reference sequence).

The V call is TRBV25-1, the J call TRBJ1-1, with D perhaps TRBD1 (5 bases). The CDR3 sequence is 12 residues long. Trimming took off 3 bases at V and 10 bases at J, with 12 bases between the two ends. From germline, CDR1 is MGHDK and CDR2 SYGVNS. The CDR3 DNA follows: TGTGCCAGCAGTGACAGGGTTAAGGGAGCTTTCTTT. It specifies CASSDRVKGAFF.

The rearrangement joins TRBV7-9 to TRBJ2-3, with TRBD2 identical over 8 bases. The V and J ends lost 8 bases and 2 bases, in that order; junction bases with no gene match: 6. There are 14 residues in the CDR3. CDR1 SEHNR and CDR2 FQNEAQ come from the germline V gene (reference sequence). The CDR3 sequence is CASSTSGNTDTQYF. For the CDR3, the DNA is TGTGCCAGCTCTACTAGCGGAAACACAGATACGCAGTATTTT.

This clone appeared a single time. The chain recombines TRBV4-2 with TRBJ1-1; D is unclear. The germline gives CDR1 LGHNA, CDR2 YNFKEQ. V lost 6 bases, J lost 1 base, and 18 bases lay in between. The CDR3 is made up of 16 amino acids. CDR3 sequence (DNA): TGTGCCAGCAGTTCGATGGGATCCAGAAAGAACACTGAAGCTTTCTTT. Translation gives CASSSMGSRKNTEAFF.

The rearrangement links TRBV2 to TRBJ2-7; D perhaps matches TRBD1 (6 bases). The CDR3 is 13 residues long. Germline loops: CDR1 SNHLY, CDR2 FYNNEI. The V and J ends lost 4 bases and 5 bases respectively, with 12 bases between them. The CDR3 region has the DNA TGTGCCAGCAGTGTCCCGGACAGCCACGAGCAGTACTTC. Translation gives CASSVPDSHEQYF.

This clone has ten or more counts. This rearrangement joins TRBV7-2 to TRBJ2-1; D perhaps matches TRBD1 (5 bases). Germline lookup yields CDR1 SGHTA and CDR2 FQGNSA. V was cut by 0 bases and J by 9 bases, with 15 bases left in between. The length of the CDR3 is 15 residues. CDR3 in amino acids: CASSLAGNRRGEQFF. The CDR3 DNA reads TGTGCCAGCAGCTTAGCGGGCAACAGGCGAGGTGAGCAGTTCTTC.

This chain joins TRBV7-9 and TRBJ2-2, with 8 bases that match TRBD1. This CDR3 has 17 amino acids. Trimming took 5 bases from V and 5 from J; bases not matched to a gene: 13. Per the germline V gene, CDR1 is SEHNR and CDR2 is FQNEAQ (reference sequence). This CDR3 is CASSPPGTGFQTGELFF. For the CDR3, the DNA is TGTGCCAGCAGCCCCCCAGGGACAGGCTTTCAAACCGGGGAGCTGTTTTTT.

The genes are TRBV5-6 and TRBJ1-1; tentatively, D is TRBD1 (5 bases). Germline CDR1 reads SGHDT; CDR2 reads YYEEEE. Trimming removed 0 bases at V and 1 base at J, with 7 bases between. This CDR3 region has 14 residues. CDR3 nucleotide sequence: TGTGCCAGCAGCTTGGCCACAGGGAACACTGAAGCTTTCTTT. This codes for CASSLATGNTEAFF.

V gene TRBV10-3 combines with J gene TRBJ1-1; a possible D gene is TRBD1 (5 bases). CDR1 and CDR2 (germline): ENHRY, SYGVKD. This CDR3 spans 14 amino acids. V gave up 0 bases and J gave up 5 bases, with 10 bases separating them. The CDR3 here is CAISESLGETEAFF. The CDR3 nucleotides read TGTGCCATCAGTGAGTCCTTAGGGGAGACTGAAGCTTTCTTT.

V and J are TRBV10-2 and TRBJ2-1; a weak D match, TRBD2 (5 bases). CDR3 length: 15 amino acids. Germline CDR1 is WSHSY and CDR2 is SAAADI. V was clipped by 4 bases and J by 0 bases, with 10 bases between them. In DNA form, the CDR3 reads TGCGCCAGCAGTGGGAGGCTCAGCTCCTACAATGAGCAGTTCTTC. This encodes CASSGRLSSYNEQFF.

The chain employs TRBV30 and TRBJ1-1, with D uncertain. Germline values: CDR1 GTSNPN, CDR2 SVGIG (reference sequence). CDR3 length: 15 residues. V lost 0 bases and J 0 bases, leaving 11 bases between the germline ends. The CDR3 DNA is TGTGCCTGGAGTGTAAAGGGCCTAATGAACACTGAAGCTTTCTTT. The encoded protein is CAWSVKGLMNTEAFF.

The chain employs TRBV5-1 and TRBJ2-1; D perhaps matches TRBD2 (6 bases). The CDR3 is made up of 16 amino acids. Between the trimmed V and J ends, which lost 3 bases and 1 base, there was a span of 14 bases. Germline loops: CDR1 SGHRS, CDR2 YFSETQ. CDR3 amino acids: CASSSPPGVSYNEQFF. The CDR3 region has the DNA TGCGCCAGCAGCTCCCCCCCGGGGGTTTCCTACAATGAGCAGTTCTTC. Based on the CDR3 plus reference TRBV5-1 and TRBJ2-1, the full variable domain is KAGVTQTPRYLIKTRGQQVTLSCSPISGHRSVSWYQQTPGQGLQFLFEYFSETQRNKGNFPGRFSGRQFSNSRSEMNVSTLELGDSALYLCASSSPPGVSYNEQFFGPGTRLTVL.

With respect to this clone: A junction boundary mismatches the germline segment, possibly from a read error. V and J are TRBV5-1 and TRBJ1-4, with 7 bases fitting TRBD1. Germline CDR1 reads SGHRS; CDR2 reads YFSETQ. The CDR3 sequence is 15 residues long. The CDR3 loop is CASSLQGNAKEKLFF. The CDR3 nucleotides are TGCGCCAGCAGCCTACAGGGGAATGCTAAAGAAAAACTGTTTTTT.

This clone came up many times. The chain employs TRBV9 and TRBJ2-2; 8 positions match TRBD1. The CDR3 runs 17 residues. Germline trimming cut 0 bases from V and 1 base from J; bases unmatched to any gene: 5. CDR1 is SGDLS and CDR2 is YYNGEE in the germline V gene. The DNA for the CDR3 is TGTGCCAGCAGCGTAGCCCTAGGACAGGGGAACACCGGGGAGCTGTTTTTT. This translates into CASSVALGQGNTGELFF.

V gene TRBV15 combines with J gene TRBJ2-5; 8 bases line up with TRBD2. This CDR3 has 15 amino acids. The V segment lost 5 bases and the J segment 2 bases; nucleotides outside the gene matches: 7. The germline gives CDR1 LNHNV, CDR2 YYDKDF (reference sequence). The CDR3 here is CATSPHGTRQETQYF. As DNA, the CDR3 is TGTGCCACCAGCCCGCACGGGACTAGGCAAGAGACCCAGTACTTC.

The CDR3 DNA reads as TGTGCCAGCAAGTGGGGAACAACGCGGAGCTCCTATAATTCACCCCTCCACTTT. Encoded protein: CASKWGTTRSSYNSPLHF. The chain joins TRBV2 to TRBJ1-6; unclear D gene. The CDR3 extends over 18 amino acids. The germline V and J ends were trimmed by 7 bases and 0 bases, with 19 bases remaining between them. CDR1 is SNHLY, CDR2 FYNNEI, per germline.

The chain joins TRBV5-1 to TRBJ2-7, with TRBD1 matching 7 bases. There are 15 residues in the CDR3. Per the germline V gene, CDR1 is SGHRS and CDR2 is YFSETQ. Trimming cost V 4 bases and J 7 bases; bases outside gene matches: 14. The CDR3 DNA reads TGCGCCAGCAGCCCATCCGGACAGGCTTGGGTTGAGCAGTACTTC. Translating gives CASSPSGQAWVEQYF.

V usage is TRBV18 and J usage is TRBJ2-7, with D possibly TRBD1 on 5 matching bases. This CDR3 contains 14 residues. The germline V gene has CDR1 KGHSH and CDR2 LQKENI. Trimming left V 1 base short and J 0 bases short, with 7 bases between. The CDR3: CASSPQTDSYEQYF. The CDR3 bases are TGTGCCAGCTCACCACAGACAGACTCCTACGAGCAGTACTTC.